This entry lists 23 T cell receptor beta chains sequenced from one sample in a study of blood T cell repertoires in COVID-19. The protocol was immunoSEQ multiplex PCR, while the TCRdb copy is restricted to in-frame clones and leaves out a portion. Among around 140,000 clones listed, 81% were seen once. The sample taken for sequencing was peripheral blood. The receptors here all came from a woman aged 60 to 75 with active or convalescent COVID-19.

V usage is TRBV25-1 and J usage is TRBJ2-7, with D possibly TRBD1 on 5 matching bases. The CDR3 length is 13 residues. Germline V lookup: CDR1 MGHDK, CDR2 SYGVNS. Trimming cost V 1 base and J 6 bases, with 10 bases left between them. The CDR3 nucleotides read TGTGCCAGCAGTGAATTGGGGCACCGCGAGCAGTACTTC. Translated: CASSELGHREQYF.

The gene calls are TRBV30 and TRBJ2-7; D is perhaps TRBD1 (5 bases). Germline CDR1 and CDR2: GTSNPN and SVGIG (reference sequence). With 2 bases removed from V and 6 bases from J, the gap between germline ends came to 14 bases. The CDR3 extends over 13 amino acids. The CDR3 loop is CAWSRQGISEQYF. CDR3 nucleotides: TGTGCCTGGAGTAGGCAGGGTATCTCCGAGCAGTACTTC.

The gene calls are TRBV29-1 and TRBJ1-2; D ambiguous. V was clipped by 4 bases and J by 4 bases, with 13 bases between them. This CDR3 comprises 13 residues. CDR1 and CDR2 (germline): SQVTM, ANQGSEA. CDR3 region: CSVGTPEVYGYTF. As DNA, the CDR3 is TGCAGCGTTGGGACCCCGGAGGTCTATGGCTACACCTTC.

The chain uses TRBV14 and TRBJ1-3; the match to TRBD1 covers 7 bases. Trimming removed 5 bases from V and 4 bases from J; junction bases left unmatched: 8. From germline, CDR1 is SGHDN and CDR2 FVKESK. The CDR3 covers 15 residues. This CDR3 reads CASSENRGKGNTIYF. The DNA for the CDR3 is TGTGCCAGCAGCGAGAACAGGGGAAAAGGAAACACCATATATTTT.

This chain joins TRBV5-1 and TRBJ1-6; D is possibly TRBD1 (6 bases). The CDR3 runs to 16 residues. V lost 0 bases and J 6 bases, leaving 13 bases between the germline ends. Germline-derived CDR1 and CDR2 are SGHRS and YFSETQ. As DNA, the CDR3 is TGCGCCAGCAGCTTGGGTTCAACAGGGAGTAATTCACCCCTCCACTTT. It codes for CASSLGSTGSNSPLHF.

The chain couples TRBV27 to TRBJ1-5, with D unclear. The CDR3 has 14 amino acids. Germline lookup yields CDR1 MNHEY and CDR2 SMNVEV (reference sequence). V dropped 6 bases and J dropped 3 bases, with 12 bases sitting between them. In DNA form, the CDR3 reads TGTGCCAGCAGGAAAGCGCAGATCAATCAGCCCCAGCATTTT. It is translated as CASRKAQINQPQHF.

The chain is built from TRBV7-2 and TRBJ1-2; maybe TRBD1 (6 bases). Trimming took off 5 bases at V and 8 bases at J, with 15 bases between the two ends. Germline CDR1 is SGHTA and CDR2 is FQGNSA. The CDR3 is 13 residues long. DNA of the CDR3: TGTGCCAGCAGCATGTTACAGGGAAGAGGCTACACCTTC. It codes for CASSMLQGRGYTF.

The rearrangement links TRBV12-3 or TRBV12-4 to TRBJ2-2, with D uncertain. Trimming removed 6 bases at V and 7 bases at J, with 12 bases between. The CDR3 runs to 13 residues. The CDR3 bases are TGTGCCAGCAGCCCACATCTTCACGGGGAGCTGTTTTTT. Its translation: CASSPHLHGELFF.

CDR3 DNA: TGTGCCAGCAGTTTTTCGAGGAATCAGCCCCAGCATTTT. This gives the protein CASSFSRNQPQHF. This rearrangement joins TRBV28 to TRBJ1-5; no clear D gene. Per the germline V gene, CDR1 is MDHEN and CDR2 is SYDVKM. The CDR3 is 13 residues long. V dropped 3 bases and J dropped 4 bases, with 7 bases sitting between them.

The rearrangement uses TRBV4-2 and TRBJ1-4; D might be TRBD1 (6 bases). V lost 1 base, J lost 8 bases, and 11 bases lay in between. This CDR3 is built from 14 residues. CDR1 is LGHNA and CDR2 is YNFKEQ in the germline V gene. Here the CDR3 reads CASSQVRTEEKLFF. The CDR3 DNA reads as TGTGCCAGCAGCCAAGTGAGGACAGAGGAAAAACTGTTTTTT.

This clone was counted only a few times. The chain employs TRBV6-5 and TRBJ1-4; D gene ambiguous. Trimming took off 2 bases at V and 0 bases at J, with 7 bases between the two ends. Looked up from germline, CDR1 is MNHEY and CDR2 is SVGAGI. CDR3 length: 15 residues. The CDR3 DNA reads as TGTGCCAGCAGTTACCTAGGCACAACTAATGAAAAACTGTTTTTT. Its translation is CASSYLGTTNEKLFF.

This clone was observed once. The chain combines TRBV7-9 with TRBJ1-3; no reliable D call. Germline loops: CDR1 SEHNR, CDR2 FQNEAQ (reference sequence). This CDR3 comprises 12 residues. Between the trimmed V and J ends, which lost 1 base and 4 bases, there was a span of 2 bases. CDR3 region: CASSLVGNTIYF. The CDR3 DNA sequence: TGTGCCAGCAGCTTAGTAGGAAACACCATATATTTT.

The chain links TRBV19 to TRBJ1-6; D might be TRBD1 (6 bases). V lost 4 bases and J lost 7, with 14 bases in between. From germline, CDR1 is LNHDA and CDR2 SQIVND (reference sequence). There are 15 residues in the CDR3. CDR3 sequence reads: CASSTWTEGNSPLHF. DNA for the CDR3: TGTGCCAGTAGTACTTGGACAGAGGGAAATTCACCCCTCCACTTT.

This rearrangement joins TRBV19 to TRBJ1-1, with 7 bases fitting TRBD1. CDR3 length equals 13 residues. The germline V gene has CDR1 LNHDA and CDR2 SQIVND (reference sequence). The V segment lost 5 bases and the J segment 10 bases; nucleotides outside the gene matches: 10. CDR3: CASSAPTGRGAFF. The CDR3 bases are TGTGCCAGTAGTGCTCCGACAGGGCGGGGAGCTTTCTTT.

CDR3: CASSPDYKDTQYF. The CDR3 DNA reads TGCGCCAGCAGCCCGGACTATAAAGATACGCAGTATTTT. V and J are TRBV5-1 and TRBJ2-3; possibly TRBD2 for D (6 bases). The germline gives CDR1 SGHRS, CDR2 YFSETQ. V was pared by 4 bases and J by 5 bases, with 11 bases between. This CDR3 has 13 amino acids. Combining the CDR3 with reference TRBV5-1 and TRBJ2-3 gives the whole variable domain KAGVTQTPRYLIKTRGQQVTLSCSPISGHRSVSWYQQTPGQGLQFLFEYFSETQRNKGNFPGRFSGRQFSNSRSEMNVSTLELGDSALYLCASSPDYKDTQYFGPGTRLTVL.

The CDR3 coding sequence is TGTGCCAGCAGCCAAGAGGGAGGGAGCGTCCGCCTTTGGGGCAATGAGCAGTTCTTC. Protein product: CASSQEGGSVRLWGNEQFF. This sequence joins TRBV3-1 (or the pseudogene TRBV3-2) and TRBJ2-1, with 7 bases aligning to TRBD2. The germline V gene has CDR1 LGHDT and CDR2 YNNKEL (reference sequence). This CDR3 spans 19 amino acids. V trimming: 0 bases; J trimming: 6 bases; junction bases outside the gene matches: 17.

The chain couples TRBV15 to TRBJ2-1; 7 bases are a match to TRBD2. The CDR3 runs 16 residues. Germline CDR1 is LNHNV and CDR2 is YYDKDF (reference sequence). Trimming removed 0 bases from V and 0 bases from J; junction bases left unmatched: 2. In nucleotides, the CDR3 is TGTGCCACCAGCAGAGAAGGCGGGAGCTCCTACAATGAGCAGTTCTTC. This translates into CATSREGGSSYNEQFF.

V usage is TRBV27 and J usage is TRBJ1-5; 8 nucleotides line up with TRBD1. The germline CDR1 and CDR2 sequences are MNHEY and SMNVEV (reference sequence). Trimming cost V 4 bases and J 4 bases; bases outside gene matches: 3. The CDR3 runs to 14 residues. CDR3 sequence: CASSWTGMNQPQHF. The DNA for the CDR3 is TGTGCCAGCAGTTGGACAGGGATGAATCAGCCCCAGCATTTT.

This clone has just one count. The rearrangement uses TRBV28 and TRBJ1-4, with D unclear. V was trimmed by 5 bases and J by 4 bases, leaving 17 bases between them. The germline V gene encodes CDR1 MDHEN and CDR2 SYDVKM. The CDR3 is made up of 16 amino acids. The CDR3 DNA reads as TGTGCCAGCAGTGAAGCCCCAAGAGGGATTAATGAAAAACTGTTTTTT. This sequence encodes CASSEAPRGINEKLFF.

V and J are TRBV7-9 and TRBJ2-3; D might be TRBD2 (5 bases). This CDR3 has 12 amino acids. Deletions cut 6 bases from V and 11 bases from J, with 15 bases between. The V gene's germline CDR1 is SEHNR and CDR2 FQNEAQ (reference sequence). The CDR3 DNA follows: TGTGCCAGCAGATACGGCGAGGGCAGGCAGTATTTT. Amino acid sequence: CASRYGEGRQYF. The variable domain in full, with the rest retrieved from reference TRBV7-9 and TRBJ2-3, is DTGVSQNPRHKITKRGQNVTFRCDPISEHNRLYWYRQTLGQGPEFLTYFQNEAQLEKSRLLSDRFSAERPKGSFSTLEIQRTEQGDSAMYLCASRYGEGRQYFGPGTRLTVL.

This sequence joins TRBV5-4 and TRBJ1-2; D unresolved. The germline V and J ends were trimmed by 4 bases and 4 bases, with 20 bases remaining between them. Germline CDR1 is SGHNT and CDR2 is YYREEE (reference sequence). The CDR3 covers 16 residues. CDR3 in DNA: TGTGCCAGCAGCCATGAGTATGGACTGATTTCCTATGGCTACACCTTC. Translating gives CASSHEYGLISYGYTF.

The J gene is TRBJ2-1, the V gene TRBV4-1, with 13 bases fitting TRBD2. The CDR3 is made up of 20 amino acids. Germline V gives CDR1 MGHRA, CDR2 YSYEKL. V lost 2 bases to trimming and J lost 9 bases; unmatched junction nucleotides: 19. CDR3 bases: TGCGCCAGCAGCCAATCCGGGACTAGCGGGACATATTTCCAGGCGACTGAGCAGTTCTTC. Translated, it gives CASSQSGTSGTYFQATEQFF.

The chain combines TRBV30 with TRBJ2-7; tentative D call: TRBD2 (6 bases). Germline assignment: CDR1 GTSNPN and CDR2 SVGIG (reference sequence). Trimming took off 2 bases at V and 5 bases at J, with 16 bases between the two ends. This CDR3 has 14 residues. The DNA of the CDR3 is TGTGCCTGGAGTCAGGAGGGAATCTCGCACGAGCAGTACTTC. It is translated as CAWSQEGISHEQYF.